Described below is a single T cell receptor (beta chain) sequence and its context. The data originate from a study of CXCR3-negative and CXCR3-positive naive CD8 T cells. CDR1 is MNHEY and CDR2 is SMNVEV in the germline V gene (reference sequence). The CDR3 length is 15 residues. UMI-labeled TRB cDNA libraries were prepared by 5' RACE. TCRdb derives one entry per CDR3 protein from the 5' RACE reads, leaving out DNA. Its table lists about 80,000 distinct CDR3 sequences. The sequence derives from a human donor in good health. Some clones in this sample may be carry-over from other donors' samples. The sequenced sample consisted of naive CXCR3- CD8+ T cells from blood. Indicated subset: CD45RO-CCR7+CD27+CD95- naive CD8+ T cells lacking CXCR3 (TNR3-). The chain recombines TRBV27 with TRBJ2-1; TCRdb returns TRBD1, unconfirmable since there is no DNA. This CDR3 is CASSPHDSKYNEQFF.